Shown below are 27 T cell receptor beta chains from a single sample sequenced in a study of blood T cell repertoires in COVID-19. Profiled with immunoSEQ multiplex PCR; TCRdb holds only in-frame clones, not every one. This sample carries around 300,000 clones, 88% of them seen once, and the ten largest clones take around 5%. Specimen: PBMCs or T cells enriched from blood (not recorded which). Receptor source: a man in his thirties or forties who had recovered from COVID-19.

This rearrangement joins TRBV28 to TRBJ2-5; 14 positions agree with TRBD2. The CDR3 runs 17 residues. V dropped 7 bases and J dropped 1; count of bases not matched to a gene: 8. Germline V gives CDR1 MDHEN, CDR2 SYDVKM. The chain's CDR3 is CASTLGGTSGGQETQYF. For the CDR3, the DNA is TGTGCCAGCACCTTAGGTGGGACTAGCGGGGGCCAAGAGACCCAGTACTTC.

The J gene is TRBJ2-1, the V gene TRBV4-1, with TRBD2 matching 8 bases. V shed 1 base and J 6 bases; nucleotides not matched to a gene: 8. Germline CDR1 and CDR2: MGHRA and YSYEKL. The CDR3 loop spans 16 amino acids. The CDR3 loop is CASSQGPSGGSNEQFF. In DNA, the CDR3 is TGCGCCAGCAGCCAAGGGCCGAGCGGGGGATCCAATGAGCAGTTCTTC.

This chain joins TRBV27 and TRBJ2-7, with 8 positions matching TRBD1. The CDR3 has 15 residues. With V trimmed by 3 bases and J by 7 bases, 11 bases remained unmatched. Germline V gives CDR1 MNHEY, CDR2 SMNVEV (reference sequence). The CDR3 is CASSLPGTGYLEQYF. The CDR3 DNA sequence: TGTGCCAGCAGTTTGCCCGGGACAGGCTACCTTGAGCAGTACTTC.

This clone was seen a handful of times. The rearrangement joins TRBV2 to TRBJ1-1; the match to TRBD1 covers 8 bases. CDR3 length: 16 residues. The germline V gene has CDR1 SNHLY and CDR2 FYNNEI. J gave up 0 bases and V 1 base, and 4 bases lay outside the gene matches. Here the CDR3 reads CASSEEGQDMNTEAFF. The CDR3 DNA reads TGTGCCAGCAGTGAAGAGGGACAGGACATGAACACTGAAGCTTTCTTT.

This clone has only one observation. The rearrangement uses TRBV6-5 and TRBJ1-5, with a possible D match to TRBD1 (6 bases). The CDR3 is made up of 12 amino acids. The germline V and J ends were trimmed by 8 bases and 11 bases, with 16 bases remaining between them. Germline values: CDR1 MNHEY, CDR2 SVGAGI. The CDR3 sequence is CASSPGGASQHF. CDR3 DNA: TGTGCCAGCTCCCCGGGGGGCGCTTCCCAGCATTTT.

This clone occurred a few times. The V gene is TRBV7-2, the J gene TRBJ1-1; D ambiguous. This CDR3 contains 14 residues. The germline V gene has CDR1 SGHTA and CDR2 FQGNSA. V was pared by 5 bases and J by 0 bases, with 10 bases between. The CDR3 DNA reads as TGTGCCAGCAGCCCACACGGGTTGAACACTGAAGCTTTCTTT. The encoded protein is CASSPHGLNTEAFF.

This chain joins TRBV27 and TRBJ1-2, with 12 bases identical to TRBD1. The CDR3 length is 14 residues. The ends lost 5 bases at V and 7 bases at J; junction bases unmatched: 5. Per germline, CDR1 MNHEY and CDR2 SMNVEV (reference sequence). The CDR3 DNA follows: TGTGCCAGCAGTCGGGACAGGGGGCTCGGTGGCTACACCTTC. As protein: CASSRDRGLGGYTF.

The chain recombines TRBV4-2 with TRBJ2-5; 13 bases fit TRBD2. V lost 1 base to trimming and J lost 3 bases; unmatched junction nucleotides: 2. Germline V gives CDR1 LGHNA, CDR2 YNFKEQ. CDR3 size: 16 residues. The CDR3 coding sequence is TGTGCCAGCAGCCAAGCTGGACTAGCGGGGGAAGAGACCCAGTACTTC. Translating gives CASSQAGLAGEETQYF.

The chain employs TRBV7-9 and TRBJ1-4; 8 nucleotides match TRBD1. CDR1 is SEHNR, CDR2 FQNEAQ, per germline (reference sequence). V was clipped by 8 bases and J by 1 base; unmatched bases: 3. CDR3 length equals 14 residues. This CDR3 reads CASHDRGTNEKLFF. The CDR3 DNA sequence: TGTGCCAGCCACGACAGGGGAACTAATGAAAAACTGTTTTTT. Variable domain in full (rest from reference TRBV7-9 and TRBJ1-4): DTGVSQNPRHKITKRGQNVTFRCDPISEHNRLYWYRQTLGQGPEFLTYFQNEAQLEKSRLLSDRFSAERPKGSFSTLEIQRTEQGDSAMYLCASHDRGTNEKLFFGSGTQLSVL.

Only one count was recorded for this clone. V gene TRBV10-3 combines with J gene TRBJ2-1; D uncertain. The V and J ends lost 0 bases and 7 bases respectively, with 10 bases between them. Germline-derived CDR1 and CDR2 are ENHRY and SYGVKD. The CDR3 contains 14 residues. The CDR3 is CAISESNLDNEQFF. CDR3 in DNA: TGTGCCATCAGTGAGTCGAATCTAGATAATGAGCAGTTCTTC.

The CDR3 coding sequence is TGTGCCTGGAGTGTAGGCCCGGGTGGGCCCCAGCATTTT. It yields the protein CAWSVGPGGPQHF. The chain links TRBV30 to TRBJ1-5; D remains unclear. The CDR3 is made up of 13 amino acids. Trimming pared 0 bases from V and 9 bases from J, leaving 12 bases between. Germline lookup yields CDR1 GTSNPN and CDR2 SVGIG (reference sequence).

This clone was found once. The chain has TRBV7-9 and TRBJ2-5; a weak D match, TRBD2 (7 bases). Germline V gene data show CDR1 as SEHNR and CDR2 as FQNEAQ (reference sequence). With 3 bases removed from V and 4 bases from J, the gap between germline ends came to 12 bases. The CDR3 totals 14 residues. DNA of the CDR3: TGTGCCAGCAGCTTTTTCGCGGGGGCAGAGACCCAGTACTTC. This encodes CASSFFAGAETQYF.

The chain joins TRBV4-2 to TRBJ2-2; TRBD2 might be the D (6 bases). This CDR3 has 13 amino acids. Germline V gene sequence: CDR1 LGHNA, CDR2 YNFKEQ. V lost 4 bases and J 3 bases, leaving 6 bases between the germline ends. For the CDR3, the DNA is TGTGCCAGCAGCCGGGGGGACACCGGGGAGCTGTTTTTT. Amino acids: CASSRGDTGELFF.

The chain combines TRBV6-1 with TRBJ2-1; D remains ambiguous. This CDR3 region has 11 residues. Germline V gene data show CDR1 as MNHNS and CDR2 as SASEGT. V was clipped by 5 bases and J by 7 bases, with 6 bases between them. The chain's CDR3 is CASSYGNEQFF. The CDR3, as DNA: TGTGCCAGCAGTTACGGTAATGAGCAGTTCTTC.

The chain recombines TRBV27 with TRBJ1-6; D may be TRBD1 (5 bases). Trimming left V 3 bases short and J 3 bases short, with 12 bases between. The germline V gene has CDR1 MNHEY and CDR2 SMNVEV (reference sequence). This CDR3 region has 16 residues. The CDR3 sequence: CASSFGRGVYNSPLHF. The CDR3 DNA reads as TGTGCCAGCAGTTTTGGTCGGGGGGTCTATAATTCACCCCTCCACTTT.

The gene calls are TRBV11-1 and TRBJ2-3; TRBD2 matches at 11 bases. CDR1 is SGHAT, CDR2 FQDESV, per germline (reference sequence). The junction had 1 base not matched to a gene; V was cut back by 6 bases and J by 2 bases. The CDR3 extends over 14 amino acids. The CDR3 DNA is TGTGCCAGCAGGACTAGCGGGGTCACAGATACGCAGTATTTT. Protein sequence: CASRTSGVTDTQYF.

The V gene is TRBV4-2, the J gene TRBJ2-3; 13 nucleotides agree with TRBD2. The CDR3 extends over 17 amino acids. V lost 3 bases, J lost 4 bases, and 7 bases stayed unmatched. CDR1 and CDR2 (germline): LGHNA, YNFKEQ. CDR3 nucleotides: TGTGCCAGCAGCCAGGAACTAGCGGGGGGGCCAGCAGATACGCAGTATTTT. Translated, it gives CASSQELAGGPADTQYF.

In its sample, this clone was seen a few times. This sequence joins TRBV19 and TRBJ1-6, with D possibly TRBD1 on 5 matching bases. The CDR3 covers 16 residues. Looked up from germline, CDR1 is LNHDA and CDR2 is SQIVND (reference sequence). V dropped 7 bases and J dropped 2 bases, with 15 bases sitting between them. CDR3 sequence reads: CASTDPPGAYNSPLHF. The CDR3 DNA reads TGTGCCAGTACCGATCCACCGGGGGCCTATAATTCACCCCTCCACTTT.

The J gene is TRBJ1-5, the V gene TRBV28; D is perhaps TRBD1 (6 bases). Trimming left V 8 bases short and J 4 bases short, with 9 bases between. Germline V gene sequence: CDR1 MDHEN, CDR2 SYDVKM. The CDR3 spans 12 residues. In DNA, the CDR3 is TGTGCCAGCCGGGACAAAAATCAGCCCCAGCATTTT. As protein: CASRDKNQPQHF.

The rearrangement links TRBV30 to TRBJ2-1, with 7 nucleotides matching TRBD2. V dropped 3 bases and J dropped 9; count of bases not matched to a gene: 8. Germline CDR1 GTSNPN, CDR2 SVGIG (reference sequence). There are 13 residues in the CDR3. The CDR3 region has the DNA TGTGCCTGGAGGGGGGACTATCTCGGTGAGCAGTTCTTC. Amino acid sequence: CAWRGDYLGEQFF.

This CDR3 is CASSSTYEQYF. DNA of the CDR3: TGTGCCAGCAGCTCTACCTACGAGCAGTACTTC. The chain carries TRBV6-5 and TRBJ2-7; no clear D. CDR3 size: 11 residues. Looked up from germline, CDR1 is MNHEY and CDR2 is SVGAGI. Trimming took 6 bases from V and 2 from J, leaving 5 bases between them.

This chain joins TRBV30 and TRBJ2-1; D is unresolved. CDR1 and CDR2 (germline): GTSNPN, SVGIG (reference sequence). There are 13 residues in the CDR3. The V and J ends lost 3 bases and 0 bases respectively, with 6 bases between them. CDR3 region: CAWRSVSYNEQFF. CDR3 coding DNA: TGTGCCTGGAGGTCAGTCTCCTACAATGAGCAGTTCTTC.

The chain joins TRBV3-1 (or the pseudogene TRBV3-2) to TRBJ2-3; D is unclear. Trimming pared 0 bases from V and 8 bases from J, leaving 12 bases between. The CDR3 runs 14 residues. The germline CDR1 and CDR2 sequences are LGHDT and YNNKEL (reference sequence). CDR3 region: CASSQELLYSTQYF. CDR3 DNA sequence: TGTGCCAGCAGCCAAGAGCTACTGTACTCTACGCAGTATTTT.

The rearrangement uses TRBV5-8 and TRBJ2-3; 7 nucleotides match TRBD1. Germline V gene sequence: CDR1 SGHTS, CDR2 YDEGEE. V lost 4 bases and J lost 0; bases outside the gene matches: 2. This CDR3 contains 14 residues. This CDR3 reads CASSQDRSTDTQYF. The CDR3 nucleotides read TGTGCCAGCAGCCAGGACAGGAGCACAGATACGCAGTATTTT.

This sequence joins TRBV5-1 and TRBJ2-1, with 7 bases that match TRBD1. CDR1 and CDR2 from the germline V gene are SGHRS and YFSETQ. CDR3 length: 13 residues. Trimming at V came to 4 bases and at J to 6 bases, leaving 4 bases not matched to a gene. The CDR3 DNA is TGCGCCAGCAGCGTAGGGGGCTTCAATGAGCAGTTCTTC. Translated: CASSVGGFNEQFF.

The chain joins TRBV28 to TRBJ2-7; D possibly corresponds to TRBD2 (5 bases). Between the trimmed V and J ends, which lost 3 bases and 2 bases, there was a span of 20 bases. This CDR3 comprises 17 residues. Per the germline V gene, CDR1 is MDHEN and CDR2 is SYDVKM. As DNA, the CDR3 is TGTGCCAGCAGTTTCCCGGAGGTACACTACCGGGCCTACGAGCAGTACTTC. It specifies CASSFPEVHYRAYEQYF.

In this sample, this clone turned up once. V is TRBV5-1 and J is TRBJ2-3; a weak D match, TRBD1 (5 bases). Germline CDR1 reads SGHRS; CDR2 reads YFSETQ. CDR3 length: 13 amino acids. Trimming removed 4 bases at V and 7 bases at J, with 13 bases between. CDR3 nucleotide sequence: TGCGCCAGCAGCCCGATACAGGTCCATACGCAGTATTTT. Translating gives CASSPIQVHTQYF.